This record concerns one TCR beta chain sequence. Repertoires were generated with immunoSEQ multiplex PCR, while TCRdb's copy carries only in-frame clones and drops some. Of approximately 280,000 clones listed, 80% to 90% were seen once; the top ten hold 0.9% to 1.1%. This entry is derived from a study of cytomegalovirus exposure and HLA in healthy donors. The CDR3 spans 13 residues. CDR1 is MNHEY, CDR2 SMNVEV, per germline (reference sequence). Trimming stripped 6 bases from V and 9 bases from J, with 14 bases between. The source is a young woman in good health and CMV-seronegative. Sequenced sample: PBMCs. The chain links TRBV27 to TRBJ2-2; D is possibly TRBD2 (6 bases). The DNA for the CDR3 is TGTGCCAGCAGAGGAGGGCTTCACCGGGAGCTGTTTTTT. This codes for CASRGGLHRELFF.